The clone carrying this TCR beta chain has only one observation. This specimen belongs to a study of blood T cell repertoires in COVID-19. Whole-study context: The United States, Italy and Spain supplied acute and convalescent COVID-19 samples. PBMCs, B-cell-depleted T cells, or T cells were the source of the cDNA or gDNA that made up the material.

Source study methods: By means of reference gene primer amplification, nucleated cell counts were estimated. Method: immunoSEQ multiplex PCR; TCRdb's copy keeps in-frame clones and lacks some. The DNA gave D and trimming, while V, J and clone size come from that table. The table lists 180,000 or so clones, almost 90% of them singletons. Input material: peripheral blood. The source of this sequence is a man aged 18 to 30 with active or convalescent COVID-19.

CDR3 region: CSVVNPGQGRAFF. The CDR3 DNA reads TGCAGCGTTGTAAACCCGGGACAGGGACGAGCTTTCTTT. The chain couples TRBV29-1 to TRBJ1-1, with 9 nucleotides matching TRBD1. Germline loops: CDR1 SQVTM, CDR2 ANQGSEA. Unmatched junction bases numbered 10, after V lost 4 bases and J lost 10 bases. This CDR3 has 13 residues.